The entry that follows covers one TCR beta chain sequence. The antigen is undetermined. The sample belongs to a study of blood T cells in healthy people across ages. Regarding the study as a whole: Whereas aged donors had fewer naive CD4+ cells, long-lived donors had more of them and higher diversity.

The people who gave samples were healthy Caucasians from Russia, aged roughly 6 to 100. Deletions cut 6 bases from V and 1 base from J, with 10 bases between. This CDR3 region has 14 residues. The V gene's germline CDR1 is LNHNV and CDR2 YYDKDF (reference sequence). Primers used in a second PCR of about 6 to 11 cycles were a sample-barcoded 5' primer and a J-beta primer mix. Each cDNA molecule received a tag from a template-switch adaptor that had 12 random nucleotides. Via MiXCR, TCRdb re-called the 5' RACE reads, giving one row per CDR3 protein. This sample has around 650,000 distinct CDR3 sequences, with around 38% found just once.

What was sequenced was blood. This receptor was taken from a man older than 75 in good health. This chain joins TRBV15 and TRBJ2-1; D not resolved. DNA of the CDR3: TGTGCCACCAGTTCGGGCGGATCCTACAATGAGCAGTTCTTC. Encoded protein: CATSSGGSYNEQFF. Full variable domain (missing parts from reference TRBV15 and TRBJ2-1): DAMVIQNPRYQVTQFGKPVTLSCSQTLNHNVMYWYQQKSSQAPKLLFHYYDKDFNNEADTPDNFQSRRPNTSFCFLDIRSPGLGDTAMYLCATSSGGSYNEQFFGPGTRLTVL.